Presented here are 13 T cell receptor beta chains from one specimen sequenced in a study of shared clonotypes between healthy human individuals. Assay used: immunoSEQ multiplex PCR; TCRdb lists only in-frame clones, some missing. The sample lists a few million clones; about nine tenths were seen once. The source material was naive CD4+ T cells from PBMCs. Subset indicated: CD45RA+ positively selected. Receptors were obtained from a man younger than 30 in good health. Some clones in this sample may be carry-over from other donors' samples.

The chain couples TRBV7-8 to TRBJ2-5; 13 bases match TRBD2. Germline trimming cut 7 bases from V and 3 bases from J; bases unmatched to any gene: 8. Germline assignment: CDR1 SGHVS and CDR2 FQNEAQ. The CDR3 is 16 amino acids. The CDR3 spells CASKGVTSGRKETQYF. The CDR3 nucleotides read TGTGCCAGCAAAGGGGTGACTAGCGGGAGGAAAGAGACCCAGTACTTC.

This chain links TRBV7-3 with TRBJ2-5, with 10 bases fitting TRBD2. The CDR3 consists of 16 residues. The germline CDR1 and CDR2 sequences are SGHTA and FQGTGA. V shed 4 bases and J 1 base; nucleotides not matched to a gene: 6. The CDR3: CASSSPRTSGQETQYF. CDR3 nucleotides: TGTGCCAGCAGCTCGCCCCGGACTAGCGGCCAAGAGACCCAGTACTTC.

The chain uses TRBV28 and TRBJ1-1; D perhaps matches TRBD1 (5 bases). This CDR3 spans 19 amino acids. The V and J ends lost 5 bases and 1 base respectively, with 26 bases between them. Germline values: CDR1 MDHEN, CDR2 SYDVKM. CDR3 residues: CASSPHRWSLETENTEAFF. The DNA of the CDR3 is TGTGCCAGCAGTCCGCATAGGTGGAGCCTTGAGACAGAGAACACTGAAGCTTTCTTT.

CDR3 coding DNA: TGTGCCAGCAGTGAAGAACTTGGGACAGGGAGGACTGAAGCTTTCTTT. Translating it yields CASSEELGTGRTEAFF. The chain uses TRBV6-1 and TRBJ1-1; 9 nucleotides line up with TRBD1. Germline loops: CDR1 MNHNS, CDR2 SASEGT. The junction had 8 bases not matched to a gene; V was cut back by 1 base and J by 5 bases. The CDR3 extends over 16 amino acids.

This chain joins TRBV9 and TRBJ2-3; a possible D gene is TRBD2 (6 bases). CDR3 length: 17 residues. V lost 2 bases and J lost 0, with 16 bases in between. Germline V gene lookup returns CDR1 SGDLS and CDR2 YYNGEE. CDR3 sequence reads: CASSVGLATPSTDTQYF. The CDR3 bases are TGTGCCAGCAGCGTCGGGCTAGCGACTCCAAGCACAGATACGCAGTATTTT.

The J gene is TRBJ1-3, the V gene TRBV9; TRBD1 agrees at 7 bases. From germline, CDR1 is SGDLS and CDR2 YYNGEE. The CDR3 is 14 amino acids. With 0 bases clipped from V and 6 bases from J, the junction kept 3 bases outside the gene matches. The CDR3 loop reads CASSVGTGINTIYF. CDR3 nucleotides: TGTGCCAGCAGCGTAGGGACAGGTATAAACACCATATATTTT.

This chain joins TRBV27 and TRBJ1-5; D is uncertain. CDR3 size: 16 residues. V was trimmed by 6 bases and J by 3 bases, leaving 18 bases between them. Germline CDR1 MNHEY, CDR2 SMNVEV (reference sequence). The CDR3 DNA reads as TGTGCCAGCAGGCGCTTCGGTGGGCAGGTCAATCAGCCCCAGCATTTT. Residues: CASRRFGGQVNQPQHF.

This clone was seen only a few times. The chain employs TRBV2 and TRBJ1-1; D not certain. This CDR3 is built from 14 residues. Germline CDR1 is SNHLY and CDR2 is FYNNEI. Trimming cost V 0 bases and J 9 bases, with 14 bases left between them. The CDR3 DNA sequence: TGTGCCAGCAGTGAAGCGACGGGAGGGATTCAAGCTTTCTTT. Residues: CASSEATGGIQAFF.

The count of this clone is one. The chain couples TRBV28 to TRBJ2-3, with unresolved D. The germline V gene encodes CDR1 MDHEN and CDR2 SYDVKM. V gave up 6 bases and J gave up 2 bases, with 12 bases separating them. This CDR3 region has 14 residues. Here the CDR3 reads CASSAPFPTDTQYF. The CDR3 region has the DNA TGTGCCAGCAGCGCCCCGTTCCCCACAGATACGCAGTATTTT.

This clone was picked up one time. The V call is TRBV7-8, the J call TRBJ2-3, with a tentative D call TRBD1 (6 bases). Trimming shortened V by 3 bases and J by 1 base, and 8 bases separated the two germline ends. This CDR3 comprises 14 residues. CDR1 SGHVS and CDR2 FQNEAQ come from the germline V gene. The CDR3 region is CASSFRQGTDTQYF. The CDR3 DNA reads TGTGCCAGCAGCTTCCGACAGGGCACAGATACGCAGTATTTT.

This chain links TRBV9 with TRBJ2-3; D not resolved. Between the trimmed V and J ends, which lost 0 bases and 6 bases, there was a span of 11 bases. CDR1 and CDR2 from the germline V gene are SGDLS and YYNGEE. The CDR3 extends over 14 amino acids. The CDR3 protein is CASSVGGPRDTQYF. The DNA for the CDR3 is TGTGCCAGCAGCGTAGGTGGGCCGCGGGATACGCAGTATTTT.

The chain couples TRBV6-5 to TRBJ2-5; TRBD1 might be the D (6 bases). There are 13 residues in the CDR3. The V end lost 7 bases, the J end lost 5 bases, and 14 bases lay between the germline ends. CDR1 is MNHEY, CDR2 SVGAGI, per germline. CDR3 DNA sequence: TGTGCCAGCATGGCGGTTAGGGGGGAGACCCAGTACTTC. It specifies CASMAVRGETQYF.

The gene calls are TRBV5-1 and TRBJ1-6; D call uncertain. Germline lookup yields CDR1 SGHRS and CDR2 YFSETQ. V was cut by 1 base and J by 7 bases, with 12 bases left in between. The CDR3 covers 15 residues. The CDR3 sequence: CASSLYTGYNSPLHF. The CDR3 bases are TGCGCCAGCAGCTTGTATACCGGTTACAATTCACCCCTCCACTTT.